A single sample is the source of the 22 T cell receptor beta chains below, sequenced in a study of blood T cell repertoires in COVID-19. Produced via immunoSEQ multiplex PCR; TCRdb's table is partial and in-frame only. This table has about 260,000 clones, about 88% appearing once. Sequenced input: PBMCs or T cells enriched from blood (not recorded which). The receptors derive from a man in his thirties or forties with acute COVID-19.

The genes are TRBV4-3 and TRBJ1-1, with 8 positions matching TRBD1. The CDR3 covers 14 residues. CDR1 is LGHNA, CDR2 YSLEER, per germline. With V trimmed by 1 base and J by 11 bases, 9 bases remained unmatched. CDR3: CASSQGTGSYMAFF. The CDR3, as DNA: TGCGCCAGCAGCCAAGGGACAGGGAGTTACATGGCTTTCTTT.

The table lists this clone with a count of one. At one end the junction does not follow the germline gene, possibly because of a read error. This chain joins TRBV5-1 and TRBJ1-4; TRBD1 matches 7 bases. Germline V gene data show CDR1 as SGHRS and CDR2 as YFSETQ. The CDR3 is made up of 13 amino acids. The DNA for the CDR3 is TGTGCCAGCAGCCCCGACAGGGACCCAAGGCCCGTGTTT. Translating gives CASSPDRDPRPVF.

This chain connects TRBV6-5 to TRBJ1-2, with 11 bases matching TRBD1. CDR1 is MNHEY, CDR2 SVGAGI, per germline. The junction had 7 bases not matched to a gene; V was cut back by 6 bases and J by 7 bases. CDR3 length: 14 residues. The CDR3 here is CASRKTGTGGGYTF. In DNA form, the CDR3 reads TGTGCCAGCAGAAAAACCGGGACAGGGGGTGGCTACACCTTC.

The chain has TRBV28 and TRBJ1-5; weak D call: TRBD1 (5 bases). V lost 1 base and J lost 5, with 9 bases in between. The CDR3 is 14 amino acids. Germline values: CDR1 MDHEN, CDR2 SYDVKM. DNA of the CDR3: TGTGCCAGCAGTTTATTGGGGGGTGATCAGCCCCAGCATTTT. This encodes CASSLLGGDQPQHF.

This clone was picked up a small number of times. This rearrangement joins TRBV7-8 to TRBJ1-6; 8 bases match TRBD1. In germline, CDR1 is SGHVS, CDR2 FQNEAQ. Trimming removed 5 bases from V and 4 bases from J; junction bases left unmatched: 4. This CDR3 has 15 residues. The CDR3 loop reads CASSPRTGYNSPLHF. Written as DNA, the CDR3 is TGTGCCAGCAGCCCGAGGACAGGGTATAATTCACCCCTCCACTTT.

The V and J genes are TRBV9 and TRBJ2-1, with TRBD1 matching 10 bases. Per the germline V gene, CDR1 is SGDLS and CDR2 is YYNGEE. The CDR3 loop spans 15 amino acids. V shed 0 bases, J shed 6 bases, and the junction held 3 bases outside the gene matches. In DNA, the CDR3 is TGTGCCAGCAGCGTAGGAGGGACAGGGGTCAATGAGCAGTTCTTC. Translation gives CASSVGGTGVNEQFF.

This clone was seen a handful of times. This chain links TRBV7-8 with TRBJ1-2; 7 bases align to TRBD1. This CDR3 contains 15 residues. Germline assignment: CDR1 SGHVS and CDR2 FQNEAQ. J gave up 4 bases and V 5 bases, and 10 bases lay outside the gene matches. As DNA, the CDR3 is TGTGCCAGCAGCGCACGACAGGGCATAGGCTATGGCTACACCTTC. Protein: CASSARQGIGYGYTF.

The gene calls are TRBV6-2 or TRBV6-3 and TRBJ2-5, with TRBD1 identical over 7 bases. J was trimmed by 5 bases and V by 0 bases; bases with no gene match: 9. The CDR3 is 16 residues long. Germline values: CDR1 MNHEY, CDR2 SVGEGT. The CDR3 sequence: CASSYSKARGLETQYF. The CDR3 DNA is TGTGCCAGCAGTTACTCGAAGGCCAGGGGGTTGGAGACCCAGTACTTC.

This clone was detected a few times. The chain has TRBV6-6 and TRBJ2-3; 12 bases map to TRBD2. The V gene's germline CDR1 is MNHNY and CDR2 SVGAGI (reference sequence). V dropped 5 bases and J dropped 1; count of bases not matched to a gene: 10. The CDR3 totals 18 residues. This CDR3 is CASSRLTSGSLGTDTQYF. DNA for the CDR3: TGTGCCAGCAGTCGCCTGACTAGCGGGAGCTTGGGCACAGATACGCAGTATTTT.

V and J are TRBV7-9 and TRBJ1-3, with a tentative D call TRBD1 (6 bases). Trimming shortened V by 5 bases and J by 0 bases, and 14 bases separated the two germline ends. CDR3 length: 16 residues. Germline V gene data show CDR1 as SEHNR and CDR2 as FQNEAQ (reference sequence). The CDR3 nucleotides read TGTGCCAGCAGCCCCGGACAGCCGAACTCTGGAAACACCATATATTTT. Encoded protein: CASSPGQPNSGNTIYF.

The gene calls are TRBV6-2 or TRBV6-3 and TRBJ1-5; D gene uncertain. CDR1 and CDR2 from the germline V gene are MNHEY and SVGEGT. CDR3 length: 15 amino acids. The V end was cut by 0 bases, the J end by 4 bases, with 10 bases between. CDR3 residues: CASSYSTVRNQPQHF. CDR3 DNA: TGTGCCAGCAGTTACTCCACAGTCCGTAATCAGCCCCAGCATTTT.

V usage is TRBV6-5 and J usage is TRBJ1-2; perhaps TRBD1 as D (6 bases). This CDR3 has 14 amino acids. V dropped 6 bases and J dropped 2 bases, with 13 bases sitting between them. Germline CDR1 is MNHEY and CDR2 is SVGAGI. CDR3 loop: CASRSSGGNYGYTF. In nucleotides, the CDR3 is TGTGCCAGCAGATCCAGTGGGGGCAACTATGGCTACACCTTC.

Points on this clone: This sample includes further DNA sequences coding for the same CDR3. The chain carries TRBV9 and TRBJ1-1; D gene ambiguous. The germline V gene encodes CDR1 SGDLS and CDR2 YYNGEE. This CDR3 is built from 14 residues. The ends were cut back, 0 bases at V and 2 bases at J, with 8 bases in the middle. CDR3 nucleotides: TGTGCCAGCAGCGTAGGAGGCAGAAACACTGAAGCTTTCTTT. This codes for CASSVGGRNTEAFF.

Only a few counts were recorded for this clone. The gene calls are TRBV9 and TRBJ2-3, with D maybe TRBD2 (6 bases). The CDR3 spans 15 residues. Germline CDR1 SGDLS, CDR2 YYNGEE. V shed 0 bases and J shed 6 bases, with 14 bases lying between them. In nucleotides, the CDR3 is TGTGCCAGCAGCGTAGGGACCAGGGCGGGGGATACGCAGTATTTT. This encodes CASSVGTRAGDTQYF.

The CDR3 is CASSLSFGQGNGYTF. CDR3 DNA: TGTGCCAGCTCACTGAGTTTCGGACAGGGGAATGGCTACACCTTC. The chain couples TRBV18 to TRBJ1-2, with 9 bases that match TRBD1. The V gene end was trimmed by 4 bases and the J gene end by 6 bases; junction bases not matched to a gene: 9. From germline, CDR1 is KGHSH and CDR2 LQKENI. The CDR3 length is 15 residues.

The rearrangement links TRBV6-5 to TRBJ1-2, with 7 bases fitting TRBD1. Germline lookup yields CDR1 MNHEY and CDR2 SVGAGI. The CDR3 consists of 14 residues. The ends lost 6 bases at V and 2 bases at J; junction bases unmatched: 6. DNA of the CDR3: TGTGCCAGCAGACCGACAGGGCCGAACTATGGCTACACCTTC. Translating it yields CASRPTGPNYGYTF.

The chain couples TRBV2 to TRBJ2-7, with TRBD1 matching over 8 bases. This CDR3 has 14 amino acids. CDR1 and CDR2 (germline): SNHLY, FYNNEI. Trimming removed 2 bases from V and 2 bases from J; junction bases left unmatched: 2. The CDR3 DNA is TGTGCCAGCAGTGAACAGGGGGCCGCCTACGAGCAGTACGTC. Amino acids: CASSEQGAAYEQYV.

The CDR3 loop reads CASREGYGYTF. The DNA for the CDR3 is TGTGCCAGCAGAGAGGGATATGGCTACACCTTC. The chain combines TRBV28 with TRBJ1-2, with D uncertain. This CDR3 is 11 amino acids long. Germline values: CDR1 MDHEN, CDR2 SYDVKM. V was shortened by 6 bases and J by 5 bases, with 7 bases between the two germline ends.

The chain carries TRBV2 and TRBJ1-3, with D possibly matching TRBD1 (6 bases). Germline V gives CDR1 SNHLY, CDR2 FYNNEI. V was trimmed by 7 bases and J by 6 bases, leaving 16 bases between them. The CDR3 sequence is 14 residues long. The CDR3 loop is CASKGGGVENTIYF. The CDR3 region has the DNA TGTGCCAGCAAAGGGGGGGGTGTAGAAAACACCATATATTTT. The whole variable domain, remainder taken from reference TRBV2 and TRBJ1-3, is EPEVTQTPSHQVTQMGQEVILRCVPISNHLYFYWYRQILGQKVEFLVSFYNNEISEKSEIFDDQFSVERPDGSNFTLKIRSTKLEDSAMYFCASKGGGVENTIYFGEGSWLTVV.

The V call is TRBV6-5, the J call TRBJ1-3; possible D gene TRBD1, 5 bases. CDR3 length equals 14 residues. CDR1 is MNHEY and CDR2 is SVGAGI in the germline V gene. Trimming took 6 bases from V and 0 from J, leaving 9 bases between them. The CDR3 nucleotides read TGTGCCAGCAGGGGACTGACCTCTGGAAACACCATATATTTT. Translated: CASRGLTSGNTIYF.

This chain joins TRBV6-4 and TRBJ2-5; 11 positions agree with TRBD2. Looked up from germline, CDR1 is MRHNA and CDR2 is SNTAGT. The CDR3 runs to 15 residues. Trimming removed 6 bases from V and 2 bases from J; junction bases left unmatched: 5. The CDR3 DNA reads as TGTGCCAGCAGCGTTACTAGCGGGGGACAAGAGACCCAGTACTTC. This sequence encodes CASSVTSGGQETQYF.

The chain uses TRBV5-6 and TRBJ1-5; 7 bases line up with TRBD1. This CDR3 has 16 residues. The V segment lost 4 bases and the J segment 6 bases; nucleotides outside the gene matches: 13. Germline loops: CDR1 SGHDT, CDR2 YYEEEE. The CDR3 DNA is TGTGCCAGCAGCCCCAATGGAGGGGGCGCGGGTCAGCCCCAGCATTTT. This translates into CASSPNGGGAGQPQHF.